This entry features one T cell receptor beta chain sequence. Produced via immunoSEQ multiplex PCR; TCRdb's table is partial and in-frame only. The sample has 25,000 to 35,000 clones, about nine tenths seen once; the top ten hold roughly 12%. This sample is drawn from a study of control samples from healthy donors and cancer patients. CDR1 is SGHRS and CDR2 is YFSETQ in the germline V gene. Trimming removed 1 base from V and 0 bases from J, with 3 bases in between. This CDR3 is 13 amino acids long. The V and J genes are TRBV5-1 and TRBJ2-3; D remains unclear. The origin of this receptor is a man over 45 with lung cancer. Sequencing was carried out using PBMCs. DNA for the CDR3: TGCGCCAGCAGCTTGTCGAGCACAGATACGCAGTATTTT. Translating gives CASSLSSTDTQYF.